These 23 T cell receptor beta chains originate from one sample sequenced in a study of cytomegalovirus exposure and HLA in healthy donors. The PCR contained 60 Vbeta and 13 Jbeta primers. The assay was immunoSEQ multiplex PCR, and TCRdb's table has in-frame clones only and misses some. The sample carries more than 80,000 clones, approximately 79% recorded once. Sequenced material: PBMCs. The receptor source for this set is a woman aged 55-75 years in good health and CMV-seropositive.

This clone was found once. This chain joins TRBV7-2 and TRBJ2-1; the D gene is possibly TRBD1 (6 bases). Germline CDR1 and CDR2: SGHTA and FQGNSA. V dropped 1 base and J dropped 9 bases, with 13 bases sitting between them. The CDR3 contains 14 residues. This CDR3 reads CASSLDRGRGEQFF. For the CDR3, the DNA is TGTGCCAGCAGCTTAGATCGCGGCAGGGGTGAGCAGTTCTTC.

The chain employs TRBV9 and TRBJ2-1; 13 positions match TRBD2. The CDR3 runs 18 residues. V lost 0 bases and J lost 0; bases outside the gene matches: 3. The germline CDR1 and CDR2 sequences are SGDLS and YYNGEE. DNA of the CDR3: TGTGCCAGCAGCGTAGACAGACTAGCGGGGGGCTCCTACAATGAGCAGTTCTTC. Translated: CASSVDRLAGGSYNEQFF. Complete variable domain (other parts from reference TRBV9 and TRBJ2-1): DSGVTQTPKHLITATGQRVTLRCSPRSGDLSVYWYQQSLDQGLQFLIQYYNGEERAKGNILERFSAQQFPDLHSELNLSSLELGDSALYFCASSVDRLAGGSYNEQFFGPGTRLTVL.

The rearrangement uses TRBV30 and TRBJ2-2, with TRBD2 matching 9 bases. CDR1 is GTSNPN, CDR2 SVGIG, per germline (reference sequence). The CDR3 extends over 16 amino acids. Germline trimming cut 0 bases from V and 6 bases from J; bases unmatched to any gene: 8. CDR3 sequence: CAWSVVIGLASGELFF. The CDR3 DNA sequence: TGTGCCTGGAGTGTAGTAATAGGACTAGCGTCCGGGGAGCTGTTTTTT.

The genes are TRBV9 and TRBJ2-3; 9 bases agree with TRBD2. Per the germline V gene, CDR1 is SGDLS and CDR2 is YYNGEE. The trim removed 1 base at V and 5 bases at J, leaving 8 bases unmatched. CDR3 length equals 16 residues. The CDR3 coding sequence is TGTGCCAGCAGCGTATCGGGTAGCGGGAGTCGAGATACGCAGTATTTT. It codes for CASSVSGSGSRDTQYF.

Comment on this clone: Within the sample, other DNA sequences also encode this same CDR3. This chain connects TRBV2 to TRBJ1-3, with D unresolved. Trimming removed 6 bases at V and 6 bases at J, with 9 bases between. This CDR3 contains 12 residues. Germline CDR1 is SNHLY and CDR2 is FYNNEI. The CDR3 DNA sequence: TGTGCCAGCAGCGTCACAGAAAACACCATATATTTT. Amino acids: CASSVTENTIYF.

This clone was counted only a few times. V usage is TRBV7-9 and J usage is TRBJ2-7, with D perhaps matching TRBD1 (6 bases). CDR1 SEHNR and CDR2 FQNEAQ come from the germline V gene (reference sequence). The V gene lost 5 bases and the J gene lost 4 bases, with 9 bases spanning the gap. This CDR3 region has 12 residues. The CDR3 bases are TGTGCCAGCAGCATTGGACAGTACGAGCAGTACTTC. Translation gives CASSIGQYEQYF.

V and J are TRBV29-1 and TRBJ1-2, with 10 bases fitting TRBD1. Trimming at V came to 1 base and at J to 4 bases, leaving 6 bases not matched to a gene. Germline loops: CDR1 SQVTM, CDR2 ANQGSEA. CDR3 size: 15 residues. The CDR3 loop is CSVEGEGQGSYGYTF. CDR3 nucleotides: TGCAGCGTTGAAGGCGAGGGACAGGGGAGCTATGGCTACACCTTC.

This clone was counted once. The rearrangement links TRBV7-2 to TRBJ1-2; a possible D gene is TRBD1 (5 bases). The CDR3 is made up of 15 amino acids. Germline V gene lookup returns CDR1 SGHTA and CDR2 FQGNSA. Trimming removed 5 bases from V and 8 bases from J, with 21 bases in between. CDR3 sequence: CASSLPGVRRVGYTF. CDR3 bases: TGTGCCAGCAGCCTCCCGGGGGTCAGGAGGGTCGGCTACACCTTC.

This clone was counted only a few times. J is TRBJ2-2 and V is TRBV28; 12 bases line up with TRBD2. The CDR3 extends over 15 amino acids. Germline CDR1 is MDHEN and CDR2 is SYDVKM. The trim removed 6 bases at V and 9 bases at J, leaving 8 bases unmatched. The CDR3 loop is CASRESSGRARELFF. CDR3 coding DNA: TGTGCCAGCAGAGAGTCTAGCGGGAGGGCCCGGGAGCTGTTTTTT.

The chain combines TRBV2 with TRBJ2-5, with D hard to call. The better agreement between TRBJ2-7 and the DNA end casts doubt on the J call. CDR1 is SNHLY and CDR2 is FYNNEI in the germline V gene. This CDR3 has 11 residues. CDR3 DNA: TGTGCCAGCAGTGAAGTTAACGAGCAGTACTTC. This codes for CASSEVNEQYF.

The rearrangement uses TRBV11-2 and TRBJ2-1; TRBD2 matches 9 bases. The J segment lost 0 bases and the V segment lost 4 bases, leaving 1 base of the junction unmatched. This CDR3 comprises 15 residues. Germline CDR1 SGHAT, CDR2 FQNNGV. The CDR3 region is CASSSSGASYNEQFF. CDR3 sequence (DNA): TGTGCCAGCAGCTCTAGCGGGGCCTCCTACAATGAGCAGTTCTTC.

The V and J genes are TRBV5-5 and TRBJ1-4; D not certain. Germline V gene sequence: CDR1 SGHKS, CDR2 YYEKEE (reference sequence). V was clipped by 0 bases and J by 11 bases, with 11 bases between them. This CDR3 is built from 13 residues. CDR3 sequence: CASSLVPSQKLFF. The CDR3 DNA is TGTGCCAGCAGCTTGGTGCCCTCGCAGAAACTGTTTTTT.

The rearrangement links TRBV2 to TRBJ2-2; tentative D call: TRBD1 (6 bases). The germline gives CDR1 SNHLY, CDR2 FYNNEI. Trimming took off 3 bases at V and 1 base at J, with 12 bases between the two ends. This CDR3 spans 16 amino acids. CDR3: CASSEQGTENTGELFF. For the CDR3, the DNA is TGTGCCAGCAGTGAGCAGGGGACGGAGAACACCGGGGAGCTGTTTTTT.

The chain uses TRBV19 and TRBJ2-6, with D uncertain. CDR3 length: 14 residues. V lost 7 bases and J lost 0, with 7 bases in between. Germline V gene lookup returns CDR1 LNHDA and CDR2 SQIVND (reference sequence). Here the CDR3 DNA reads TGTGCCAGTATGGCAGGCTCTGGGGCCAACGTCCTGACTTTC. Its translation: CASMAGSGANVLTF.

The genes are TRBV29-1 and TRBJ2-7; TRBD2 agrees at 9 bases. J gave up 3 bases and V 6 bases, and 12 bases lay outside the gene matches. This CDR3 region has 15 residues. CDR1 is SQVTM and CDR2 is ANQGSEA in the germline V gene. The CDR3 DNA reads as TGCAGCGTCGAGCTAGCGGGGAGTAGCCTCTACGAGCAGTACTTC. Protein sequence: CSVELAGSSLYEQYF.

The chain carries TRBV30 and TRBJ1-5; D unresolved. This CDR3 spans 13 amino acids. Germline assignment: CDR1 GTSNPN and CDR2 SVGIG (reference sequence). Trimming removed 5 bases from V and 6 bases from J, with 14 bases in between. DNA of the CDR3: TGTGCCTGGGGCCTCGGCTCGGGTCAGCCCCAGCATTTT. Its translation is CAWGLGSGQPQHF.

This clone was detected once. This sequence joins TRBV30 and TRBJ2-7, with D perhaps TRBD1 (5 bases). Deletions cut 1 base from V and 0 bases from J, with 19 bases between. The CDR3 has 17 residues. Per germline, CDR1 GTSNPN and CDR2 SVGIG (reference sequence). CDR3 coding DNA: TGTGCCTGGAGTGCTGCCAGCCAGGGCGTAAGCTCCTACGAGCAGTACTTC. Its protein product is CAWSAASQGVSSYEQYF.

The rearrangement links TRBV5-1 to TRBJ2-1; D might be TRBD2 (6 bases). V lost 4 bases, J lost 9 bases, and 14 bases lay in between. Germline CDR1 SGHRS, CDR2 YFSETQ. The CDR3 loop spans 13 amino acids. Written as DNA, the CDR3 is TGCGCCAGCAGCGTGCGCCAGGGAGGTGAGCAGTTCTTC. The encoded protein is CASSVRQGGEQFF.

This clone was recorded once. Other nucleotide sequences from this sample produce the same CDR3. The V gene is TRBV4-1, the J gene TRBJ2-5, with a tentative D call TRBD1 (6 bases). CDR1 and CDR2 (germline): MGHRA, YSYEKL. Trimming stripped 4 bases from V and 1 base from J, with 7 bases between. The CDR3 has 13 residues. The CDR3 loop reads CASSRGPQETQYF. In DNA form, the CDR3 reads TGCGCCAGCAGCCGGGGGCCCCAAGAGACCCAGTACTTC.

This clone is a singleton in its sample. The chain uses TRBV11-2 and TRBJ2-7; D gene ambiguous. Germline CDR1 and CDR2: SGHAT and FQNNGV. The CDR3 consists of 16 residues. Between the trimmed V and J ends, which lost 5 bases and 4 bases, there was a span of 21 bases. The CDR3 DNA reads TGTGCCAGCAGCCCCATCAGAGGTGGAGACGGGTACGAGCAGTACTTC. Encoded protein: CASSPIRGGDGYEQYF. Full variable domain (rest looked up from reference TRBV11-2 and TRBJ2-7): EAGVAQSPRYKIIEKRQSVAFWCNPISGHATLYWYQQILGQGPKLLIQFQNNGVVDDSQLPKDRFSAERLKGVDSTLKIQPAKLEDSAVYLCASSPIRGGDGYEQYFGPGTRLTVT.

This chain uses TRBV5-1 with TRBJ2-1, with 9 nucleotides matching TRBD2. The V segment lost 0 bases and the J segment 6 bases; nucleotides outside the gene matches: 4. The germline V gene encodes CDR1 SGHRS and CDR2 YFSETQ. The length of the CDR3 is 15 residues. CDR3 coding DNA: TGCGCCAGCAGCTTGGTAACTAGCGGGCTCAATGAGCAGTTCTTC. Amino acid sequence: CASSLVTSGLNEQFF.

This chain uses TRBV7-2 with TRBJ2-2, with D unresolved. V lost 5 bases and J 5 bases, leaving 12 bases between the germline ends. The CDR3 sequence is 14 residues long. Germline V gene data show CDR1 as SGHTA and CDR2 as FQGNSA. In DNA, the CDR3 is TGTGCCAGCAGCCCTTTTTTGAGAACCGGGGAGCTGTTTTTT. Its translation: CASSPFLRTGELFF.

The gene calls are TRBV6-5 and TRBJ1-2, with a weak D call TRBD1 (6 bases). Germline V gives CDR1 MNHEY, CDR2 SVGAGI. Trimming removed 5 bases at V and 4 bases at J, with 14 bases between. CDR3 size: 14 residues. CDR3 in DNA: TGTGCCAGCAGTATCTCGACAGGAGGCTATGGCTACACCTTC. It specifies CASSISTGGYGYTF.